This T cell receptor (beta chain) was captured by sequencing in a study of blood T cell repertoires in COVID-19. Turning to the study itself: The United States, Italy and Spain were the sources of the acute and convalescent COVID-19 samples.

Method: immunoSEQ multiplex PCR; TCRdb's copy keeps in-frame clones and lacks some. This sample yields more than 60,000 clones, of which around 87% are seen a single time; less than 8% belongs to the top ten. The CDR3 length is 13 residues. Per the germline V gene, CDR1 is LNHDA and CDR2 is SQIVND (reference sequence). Between the trimmed V and J ends, which lost 7 bases and 4 bases, there was a span of 13 bases. The TCR sequence derives from a man aged 55-75 years with acute or convalescent COVID-19. Sample: peripheral blood. V gene TRBV19 combines with J gene TRBJ2-5; weak D call: TRBD1 (5 bases). CDR3 loop: CASKELGRETQYF. In DNA form, the CDR3 reads TGTGCCAGTAAGGAGTTGGGGCGAGAGACCCAGTACTTC.